This T cell receptor beta chain was captured in a study of T cells after yellow fever vaccination. In this sample, this clonotype turned up a few times. CDR1 and CDR2 (germline): LGHDT, YNNKEL (reference sequence). This CDR3 region has 15 residues. Trimming left V 4 bases short and J 0 bases short, with 10 bases between. Universal primer sites and UMIs were introduced during 5'RACE template-switching synthesis of TCR cDNA. Via MiXCR, TCRdb re-called the 5' RACE reads, giving one row per CDR3 protein. Altogether 200,000 or so distinct CDR3 sequences are present, more than 6.5% being singletons, with the ten largest covering 1% to 1.2%.

The sample in question was CD4+ T cells sorted from PBMCs, obtained on the day of the yellow fever booster vaccination. The V call is TRBV3-1, the J call TRBJ2-1; D unresolved. This TCR came from a man aged 30 to 45 who received the YFV17D yellow fever vaccine. The CDR3 nucleotides are TGTGCCAGCAGCCTATCCATGCGCTCCTACAATGAGCAGTTCTTC. Translating gives CASSLSMRSYNEQFF.